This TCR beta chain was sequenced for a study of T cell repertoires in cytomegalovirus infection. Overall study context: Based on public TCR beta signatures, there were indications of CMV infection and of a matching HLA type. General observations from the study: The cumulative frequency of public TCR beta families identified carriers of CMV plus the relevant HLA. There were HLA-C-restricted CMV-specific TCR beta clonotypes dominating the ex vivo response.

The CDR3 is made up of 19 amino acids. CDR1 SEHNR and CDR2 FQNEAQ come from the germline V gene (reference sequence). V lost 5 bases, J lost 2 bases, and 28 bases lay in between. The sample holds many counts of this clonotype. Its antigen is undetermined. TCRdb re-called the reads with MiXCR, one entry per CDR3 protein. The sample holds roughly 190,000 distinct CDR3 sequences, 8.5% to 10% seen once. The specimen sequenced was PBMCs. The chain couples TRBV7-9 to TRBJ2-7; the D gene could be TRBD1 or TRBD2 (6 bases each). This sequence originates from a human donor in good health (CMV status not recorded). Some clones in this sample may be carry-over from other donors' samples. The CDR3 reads CASSAEGGFLGPFPYEQYF. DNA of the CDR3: TGTGCCAGCAGCGCCGAGGGGGGCTTTCTGGGACCCTTTCCCTACGAGCAGTACTTC.